Listed below are T cell receptor beta chains from one sample, sequenced in a study of CD4 T cells in relation to SARS-CoV-2 and coronaviruses. The antigens for these receptors are not known. The method was immunoSEQ multiplex PCR; TCRdb's version includes in-frame clones alone and lacks a portion of them. In the table there are 15,000 to 20,000 clones, about three quarters of which are singletons. Sequenced: CD4+ T cells from PBMCs, cultured in vitro. Receptors originate from a human donor in good health. Each CDR3 is given with its conserved first and last residue. Each record gives: J gene, V gene, D gene, clone size, CDR3 protein, CDR3 DNA. The D gene is left open where the match is weak. Size tells how often a clone was seen (once, few, many) or the class of an expanded clone, and some rows leave it out.

TRBJ2-5 | TRBV5-4 | TRBD1 | once | CASSIGPQYRGQETQYF | TGTGCCAGCAGCATTGGTCCGCAATACAGGGGGCAAGAGACCCAGTACTTC
TRBJ2-7 | TRBV9 | - | - | CASSVELTSYEQYF | TGTGCCAGCAGCGTAGAACTAACGTCCTACGAGCAGTACTTC
TRBJ2-2 | TRBV3-1/TRBV3-2 | - | few | CASSQDFLAGELFF | TGTGCCAGCAGCCAAGATTTCCTAGCCGGGGAGCTGTTTTTT
TRBJ2-1 | TRBV7-2 | - | - | CASSLEAGAAYNEQFF | TGTGCCAGCAGCTTAGAAGCGGGCGCAGCCTACAATGAGCAGTTCTTC
TRBJ1-4 | TRBV5-8 | - | few | CASSLEPHGNEKLFF | TGTGCCAGCAGCTTGGAGCCCCACGGGAACGAAAAACTGTTTTTT
TRBJ1-4 | TRBV30 | - | - | CSGAATNEKLFF | TGTTCCGGGGCCGCAACTAATGAAAAACTGTTTTTT
TRBJ1-5 | TRBV5-1 | TRBD1 | - | CASSLETGKDQPQHF | TGCGCCAGCAGCTTGGAGACAGGGAAGGATCAGCCCCAGCATTTT
TRBJ2-3 | TRBV21-1 | - | - | CASTGATDTQYF | TGTGCCAGCACGGGGGCCACAGATACGCAGTATTTT
TRBJ1-6 | TRBV6-6 | - | - | CASSYGTYNSPLHF | TGTGCCAGCAGTTACGGGACCTATAATTCACCCCTCCACTTT
TRBJ2-1 | TRBV3-1/TRBV3-2 | TRBD2 | - | CASSEGRAGGQFF | TGTGCCAGCAGCGAAGGACGGGCGGGGGGGCAGTTCTTC
TRBJ2-2 | TRBV28 | - | - | CASTTRHGELFF | TGTGCCAGCACCACGCGACACGGGGAGCTGTTTTTT
TRBJ2-7 | TRBV4-1 | - | - | CASSQDGETLREQYF | TGCGCCAGCAGCCAAGATGGTGAGACACTCCGCGAGCAGTACTTC
TRBJ2-1 | TRBV24-1 | TRBD2 | - | CATSDGSGRVYNEQFF | TGTGCCACCAGTGACGGTAGCGGGAGGGTCTACAATGAGCAGTTCTTC
TRBJ1-2 | TRBV6-2/TRBV6-3 | - | large | CASSSSGLTRSYGYTF | TGTGCCAGCAGTTCCTCGGGTCTCACTAGGTCCTATGGCTACACCTTC
TRBJ1-6 | TRBV6-6 | - | few | CASSPWDGSSYNSPLHF | TGTGCCAGCAGTCCCTGGGACGGCAGCTCCTATAATTCACCCCTCCACTTT
TRBJ1-1 | TRBV6-5 | TRBD1 | - | CASRVQGGSFTEAFF | TGTGCCAGCAGGGTACAGGGGGGTTCGTTTACTGAAGCTTTCTTT
TRBJ2-5 | TRBV7-8 | TRBD1 | - | CASSLGLYRGYQETQYF | TGTGCCAGCAGCTTAGGGCTTTACAGGGGCTACCAAGAGACCCAGTACTTC
TRBJ2-3 | TRBV5-1 | TRBD1 | once | CASSLRTGRSTDTQYF | TGCGCCAGCAGCCTTAGGACAGGGAGAAGCACAGATACGCAGTATTTT
TRBJ1-4 | TRBV25-1 | - | - | CASSGGLIATNEKLFF | TGTGCCAGCAGTGGGGGTTTGATTGCAACTAATGAAAAACTGTTTTTT
TRBJ2-5 | TRBV5-1 | - | few | CASSLVLGDQETQYF | TGCGCCAGCAGCTTGGTTTTGGGGGATCAAGAGACCCAGTACTTC
TRBJ2-1 | TRBV3-1/TRBV3-2 | - | - | CASSQDLYNEQFF | TGTGCCAGCAGCCAAGACTTATACAATGAGCAGTTCTTC
TRBJ1-6 | TRBV11-1 | - | few | CASSLVEVNSPLHF | TGTGCCAGCAGCTTAGTAGAAGTCAATTCACCCCTCCACTTT
TRBJ2-1 | TRBV2 | - | - | CASSYLGSEQFF | TGTGCCAGCAGTTACCTTGGGAGTGAGCAGTTCTTC
TRBJ2-3 | TRBV30 | TRBD1 | - | CAWSLDRESTDTQYF | TGTGCCTGGAGTCTTGACAGGGAAAGCACAGATACGCAGTATTTT
TRBJ1-1 | TRBV15 | - | - | CATSRLTGSTEAFF | TGTGCCACCAGCAGGCTTACAGGGAGCACTGAAGCTTTCTTT
TRBJ1-2 | TRBV25-1 | TRBD1 | - | CASSLTGAKYGYTF | TGTGCCAGCAGTTTGACAGGGGCAAAATATGGCTACACCTTC
TRBJ2-3 | TRBV24-1 | - | once | CATSGQDNTDTQYF | TGTGCCACCAGTGGCCAAGATAACACAGATACGCAGTATTTT
TRBJ2-5 | TRBV5-1 | - | - | CASSLSVSGTQYF | TGCGCCAGCAGCTTGTCGGTGTCAGGGACCCAGTACTTC
TRBJ1-4 | TRBV12-5 | - | - | CASGLAPGVGEKLFF | TGTGCTAGTGGTTTGGCCCCAGGGGTTGGAGAAAAACTGTTTTTT
TRBJ1-6 | TRBV27 | - | once | CASSPIQGAPLHF | TGTGCCAGCAGTCCCATACAGGGAGCCCCCCTCCACTTT
TRBJ2-5 | TRBV4-1 | TRBD1 | - | CASSQSQGWSETQYF | TGCGCCAGCAGCCAATCACAGGGGTGGTCAGAGACCCAGTACTTC
TRBJ2-5 | TRBV19 | - | - | CASSIGGRKTEETQYF | TGTGCCAGTAGTATAGGGGGACGGAAAACGGAGGAGACCCAGTACTTC
TRBJ1-2 | TRBV7-2 | - | once | CASSSPGRRNSQTF | TGTGCCAGCAGCTCGCCGGGACGTCGCAACTCTCAGACCTTC
TRBJ2-3 | TRBV30 | TRBD2 | - | CAWSVGLAGTGDTQYF | TGTGCCTGGAGTGTAGGACTAGCGGGAACCGGAGATACGCAGTATTTT
TRBJ2-1 | TRBV18 | - | - | CASSPRRPAGYNEQFF | TGTGCCAGCTCACCACGGAGACCGGCGGGTTACAATGAGCAGTTCTTC
TRBJ1-1 | TRBV5-5 | - | once | CASRPDGENTEAFF | TGTGCCAGCAGACCTGACGGAGAGAACACTGAAGCTTTCTTT
TRBJ2-7 | TRBV5-1 | - | few | CASSLGPGVSYEQYF | TGCGCCAGCAGCTTGGGCCCAGGGGTAAGCTACGAGCAGTACTTC
TRBJ1-5 | TRBV7-9 | TRBD1 | - | CASSSDRDNQPQHF | TGTGCCAGCAGCTCGGACAGGGACAATCAGCCCCAGCATTTT
TRBJ2-7 | TRBV5-8 | TRBD2 | - | CASSVTFGGVLHEQYF | TGTGCCAGCAGCGTAACTTTCGGGGGGGTGCTGCACGAGCAGTACTTC
TRBJ2-5 | TRBV30 | TRBD1 | - | CAWSVGSTGLVETQYF | TGTGCCTGGAGTGTGGGGTCGACAGGGTTAGTAGAGACCCAGTACTTC
TRBJ2-7 | TRBV5-3 | - | once | CARSLCHSYEQYF | TGTGCCAGAAGCTTGTGTCACTCCTACGAGCAGTACTTC
TRBJ2-5 | TRBV3-1/TRBV3-2 | TRBD2 | - | CASISGRGRTQYF | TGTGCCAGTATTAGCGGGAGGGGCCGGACCCAGTACTTC
TRBJ2-7 | TRBV7-8 | TRBD1 | few | CASSLAVTGGGSAYEQYF | TGTGCCAGCAGCTTAGCGGTGACAGGGGGCGGGTCAGCCTACGAGCAGTACTTC
TRBJ2-1 | TRBV9 | TRBD2 | - | CASSVAGGPFQEQFF | TGTGCCAGCAGCGTGGCGGGAGGGCCATTCCAGGAGCAGTTCTTC
TRBJ2-2 | TRBV5-1 | TRBD1 | - | CASSLNRPGQQNTGELFF | TGCGCCAGCAGCCTAAACCGTCCGGGACAGCAAAACACCGGGGAGCTGTTTTTT
TRBJ2-5 | TRBV19 | - | - | CASAGFQGRETQYF | TGTGCCAGTGCTGGATTCCAAGGACGGGAGACCCAGTACTTC
TRBJ2-7 | TRBV10-1 | TRBD2 | - | CASSESAGAGYEQYF | TGCGCCAGCAGTGAGTCTGCGGGAGCAGGCTACGAGCAGTACTTC
TRBJ2-5 | TRBV12-3/TRBV12-4 | - | - | CASSFAGQETQYF | TGTGCCAGCAGTTTTGCGGGGCAAGAGACCCAGTACTTC
TRBJ2-1 | TRBV10-3 | TRBD1 | - | CAIRTGETTGEQFF | TGTGCCATCAGGACAGGGGAGACCACGGGTGAGCAGTTCTTC
TRBJ2-2 | TRBV3-1/TRBV3-2 | - | - | CASSQGAGTGELFF | TGTGCCAGCAGCCAGGGGGCGGGCACCGGGGAGCTGTTTTTT
TRBJ1-4 | TRBV3-1/TRBV3-2 | TRBD1 | few | CASSQTGTGVIGKLFF | TGTGCCAGCAGTCAAACCGGGACAGGGGTGATTGGAAAACTGTTTTTT
TRBJ2-5 | TRBV20-1 | - | - | CSASLGFRETQYF | TGCAGTGCTAGTTTAGGGTTTCGCGAGACCCAGTACTTC